This T cell receptor (beta chain) originates from a study of blood T cell repertoires in COVID-19. Study at large: The cDNA or gDNA used as material had been derived from T cells, B-cell-depleted T cells, or PBMCs.

The authors' processing: By means of reference gene primer amplification, nucleated cell counts were estimated. The assay was immunoSEQ multiplex PCR, and TCRdb's table has in-frame clones only and misses some. D and trimming were read from the DNA, whereas the V and J calls and clone size are those reported in that table. Here the sample spans roughly 230,000 clones, 75% to 85% being singletons. The CDR3 runs to 16 residues. Germline loops: CDR1 SGHNT, CDR2 YYREEE (reference sequence). V lost 0 bases, J lost 1 base, and 10 bases lay in between. This clone was detected a few times. The chain recombines TRBV5-4 with TRBJ1-4; tentative D call: TRBD1 (6 bases). Sequenced: peripheral blood. This TCR was recovered from a man aged 50-59 years with COVID-19, enrolled during active disease. The CDR3 loop reads CASSLAGAGTNEKLFF. CDR3 bases: TGTGCCAGCAGCTTGGCAGGGGCGGGAACTAATGAAAAACTGTTTTTT.